This T cell receptor (beta chain) was captured by sequencing in a study of early T cells in non-severe SARS-CoV-2 infection. Looking at the study overall: Unsorted whole blood bulk RNA was sequenced, with unpaired chains.

This clonotype was seen repeatedly, ten times or more. Attachment of unique molecular identifiers was made to individual cDNA molecules. TCRdb re-analysed the 5' RACE reads in MiXCR, keeping a single row per CDR3 protein. Of about 80,000 distinct CDR3 sequences listed, 9.5% to 15% are singletons. The CDR3 is 14 amino acids. The germline V gene encodes CDR1 SGHTA and CDR2 FQGNSA. Trimming took off 6 bases at V and 6 bases at J, with 16 bases between the two ends. The rearrangement uses TRBV7-2 and TRBJ2-3; no definite D call. Source material: whole blood. This TCR came from an adult who was a healthcare worker with PCR-confirmed SARS-CoV-2 infection or an uninfected control (not recorded which). The CDR3 bases are TGTGCCAGCAGTTTCGCTATTGGTATGGATACGCAGTATTTT. This encodes CASSFAIGMDTQYF.